A selection of T cell receptor beta chains follows, all from one sample in a study of T-cell reconstitution after alpha-beta-depleted transplantation in children. TCRdb redid the calling of the PCR reads with MiXCR, one entry per CDR3 protein. The data contain about 690,000 distinct CDR3 sequences, roughly 17% of them singletons. This material consisted of PBMCs from the stem cell graft donor, taken from the stem cell graft. These receptors were obtained from a human donor who donated a stem cell graft to a child with acute myeloid leukemia. CDR3s include the opening cysteine and the closing phenylalanine or tryptophan. The D gene is left open where the match is weak. Size is stated for part of the rows, as once, few or many counts, or as a class when the clone is expanded.

D gene	V gene	clone size	J gene	CDR3 protein	CDR3 DNA
TRBD1	TRBV5-1	.	TRBJ1-2	CASSQRQGLDYGYTF	TGCGCCAGCAGCCAAAGACAGGGTTTGGACTATGGCTACACCTTC
TRBD1	TRBV28	.	TRBJ2-5	CASTDRTGAQETQYF	TGTGCCAGCACTGACCGGACAGGGGCCCAAGAGACCCAGTACTTC
.	TRBV12-3/TRBV12-4	many	TRBJ1-1	CASSSGVRANTEAFF	TGTGCCAGCAGTTCGGGAGTCCGGGCGAACACTGAAGCTTTCTTT
.	TRBV6-1	.	TRBJ1-4	CASSGGRIEKLFF	TGTGCCAGCAGTGGGGGTCGGATAGAAAAACTGTTTTTT
.	TRBV7-3	.	TRBJ2-1	CASSLTGGGSYNEQFF	TGTGCCAGCAGCTTAACTGGCGGGGGCAGCTACAATGAGCAGTTCTTC
.	TRBV19	.	TRBJ1-5	CASSKGAAQPQHF	TGTGCCAGTAGTAAGGGTGCGGCTCAGCCCCAGCATTTT
.	TRBV18	few	TRBJ2-7	CASFPDGSSYEQYF	TGTGCCAGCTTCCCGGACGGATCCTCCTACGAGCAGTACTTC
.	TRBV5-6	many	TRBJ2-3	CASSLGQRVQYF	TGTGCCAGCAGCTTAGGGCAGCGCGTGCAGTATTTT
TRBD1	TRBV12-3/TRBV12-4	many	TRBJ2-5	CASRTTGGLAETQYF	TGTGCCAGCAGAACGACAGGGGGATTAGCGGAGACCCAGTACTTC
.	TRBV20-1	.	TRBJ2-1	CSAARADNEQFF	TGCAGTGCCGCCCGGGCCGACAATGAGCAGTTCTTC
TRBD1	TRBV10-3	.	TRBJ1-3	CAISDPDRDSGNTIYF	TGTGCCATCAGTGACCCCGACAGGGACTCTGGAAACACCATATATTTT
.	TRBV20-1	few	TRBJ2-1	CSARRATYNEQFF	TGCAGTGCTAGAAGGGCCACCTACAATGAGCAGTTCTTC
.	TRBV20-1	many	TRBJ1-1	CSARVRGKNTEAFF	TGCAGTGCTAGAGTTCGAGGCAAAAACACTGAAGCTTTCTTT
TRBD1	TRBV7-9	few	TRBJ2-1	CASSDSGQGYNEQFF	TGTGCCAGCAGCGATTCAGGACAGGGGTACAATGAGCAGTTCTTC
.	TRBV24-1	.	TRBJ2-1	CATSDYRAVSYNEQFF	TGTGCCACCAGTGATTACAGGGCAGTCTCCTACAATGAGCAGTTCTTC
TRBD1	TRBV11-1	.	TRBJ1-1	CASSGQFGTGNKGTEAFF	TGTGCCAGCAGCGGACAGTTTGGGACAGGAAATAAGGGGACTGAAGCTTTCTTT
.	TRBV7-3	many	TRBJ1-1	CASSLNSQDTEAFF	TGTGCCAGCAGCTTAAACAGCCAGGACACTGAAGCTTTCTTT
.	TRBV5-1	.	TRBJ1-5	CASSLEQNQPQHF	TGCGCCAGCAGCTTGGAACAGAATCAGCCCCAGCATTTT
.	TRBV20-1	many	TRBJ2-5	CSAPPGRFGTQYF	TGCAGTGCTCCGCCAGGACGGTTTGGCACCCAGTACTTC
.	TRBV11-2	few	TRBJ1-1	CASSFGGGPQNTEAFF	TGTGCCAGCAGCTTCGGTGGGGGACCTCAGAACACTGAAGCTTTCTTT
.	TRBV7-2	many	TRBJ2-1	CASSPDAEQFF	TGTGCCAGCAGCCCGGACGCCGAGCAGTTCTTC
TRBD2	TRBV7-8	many	TRBJ2-3	CASGEASGVGDTQYF	TGTGCCAGCGGGGAAGCTAGCGGGGTGGGGGATACGCAGTATTTT
TRBD2	TRBV20-1	.	TRBJ2-2	CSAPVLAGASNTGELFF	TGCAGTGCTCCCGTATTAGCGGGGGCCTCTAACACCGGGGAGCTGTTTTTT
.	TRBV4-3	.	TRBJ2-3	CASSQEGETDTQYF	TGCGCCAGCAGCCAAGAGGGGGAGACGGATACGCAGTATTTT
.	TRBV6-2/TRBV6-3	.	TRBJ2-7	CASSLRGSRLILQYF	TGTGCCAGCAGTCTCCGGGGCAGTCGCCTAATCTTACAGTACTTC
TRBD1	TRBV7-2	many	TRBJ2-1	CASSLAGTGDGDEQFF	TGTGCCAGCAGCTTAGCCGGGACAGGGGATGGGGATGAGCAGTTCTTC
.	TRBV20-1	many	TRBJ1-4	CSARSGSNEKLFF	TGCAGTGCTAGAAGCGGATCAAATGAAAAACTGTTTTTT
.	TRBV28	few	TRBJ2-3	CASSVDQAPDTQYF	TGTGCCAGCAGTGTGGATCAGGCTCCAGATACGCAGTATTTT
TRBD1	TRBV6-1	many	TRBJ1-6	CASSQQGAYSPLHF	TGTGCCAGCAGTCAACAGGGGGCGTATTCACCCCTCCACTTT
TRBD1	TRBV20-1	many	TRBJ2-5	CSASDRAEPQETQYF	TGCAGTGCTTCGGACAGGGCCGAACCTCAAGAGACCCAGTACTTC
TRBD1	TRBV20-1	many	TRBJ1-2	CSARPTGMDYGYTF	TGCAGTGCTAGACCGACAGGGATGGACTATGGCTACACCTTC
.	TRBV20-1	many	TRBJ2-1	CSASQGNEQFF	TGCAGTGCTAGCCAGGGGAATGAGCAGTTCTTC
.	TRBV11-2	few	TRBJ2-1	CASNDPPDEQFF	TGTGCCAGCAACGACCCCCCGGACGAGCAGTTCTTC
.	TRBV20-1	many	TRBJ2-1	CSVPQTYNEQFF	TGCAGTGTCCCGCAAACCTACAATGAGCAGTTCTTC
.	TRBV5-1	many	TRBJ2-1	CASSSEQGENEQFF	TGCGCCAGCAGCTCCGAGCAGGGAGAAAATGAGCAGTTCTTC
.	TRBV20-1	.	TRBJ2-5	CSASELGLETQYF	TGCAGTGCTAGTGAACTGGGATTGGAGACCCAGTACTTC
.	TRBV20-1	many	TRBJ2-1	CSVPGRWNEQFF	TGCAGTGTTCCGGGGAGGTGGAATGAGCAGTTCTTC
TRBD1	TRBV27	.	TRBJ1-2	CASSPLSGTDYGYTF	TGTGCCAGCAGTCCCCTGAGCGGGACAGATTATGGCTACACCTTC
.	TRBV7-2	.	TRBJ2-3	CASSLFPGDTQYF	TGTGCCAGCAGCTTGTTCCCAGGGGATACGCAGTATTTT